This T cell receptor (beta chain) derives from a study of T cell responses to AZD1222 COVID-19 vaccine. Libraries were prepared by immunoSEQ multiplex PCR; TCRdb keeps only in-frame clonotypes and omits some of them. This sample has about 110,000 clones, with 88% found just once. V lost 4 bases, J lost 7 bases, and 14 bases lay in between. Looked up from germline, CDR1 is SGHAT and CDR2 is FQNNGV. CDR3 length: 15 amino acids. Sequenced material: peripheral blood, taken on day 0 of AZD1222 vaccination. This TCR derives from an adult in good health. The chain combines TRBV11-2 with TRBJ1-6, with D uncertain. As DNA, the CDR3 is TGTGCCAGCAGCTACCACCGGACGGAAAATTCACCCCTCCACTTT. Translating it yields CASSYHRTENSPLHF.